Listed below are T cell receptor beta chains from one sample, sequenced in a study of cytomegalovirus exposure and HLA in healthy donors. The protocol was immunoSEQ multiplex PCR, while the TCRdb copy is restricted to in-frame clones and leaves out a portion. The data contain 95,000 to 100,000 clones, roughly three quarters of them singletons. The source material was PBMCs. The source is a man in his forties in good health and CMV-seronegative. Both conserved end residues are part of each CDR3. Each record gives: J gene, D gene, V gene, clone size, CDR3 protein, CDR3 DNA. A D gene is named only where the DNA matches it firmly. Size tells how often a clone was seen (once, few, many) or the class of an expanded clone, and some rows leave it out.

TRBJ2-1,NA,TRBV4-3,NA,CASSPNPPRRGRNEQFF,TGCGCCAGCAGCCCCAATCCCCCCCGGAGGGGGCGGAATGAGCAGTTCTTC
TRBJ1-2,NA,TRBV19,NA,CASSIALTDYGYTF,TGTGCCAGTAGTATAGCCCTAACGGACTATGGCTACACCTTC
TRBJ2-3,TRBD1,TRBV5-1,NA,CASSLEQGARDTQYF,TGCGCCAGCAGCTTGGAACAGGGGGCGAGAGATACGCAGTATTTT
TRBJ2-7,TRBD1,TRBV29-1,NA,CSVYRTGFEQYF,TGCAGCGTTTACCGGACAGGGTTCGAGCAGTACTTC
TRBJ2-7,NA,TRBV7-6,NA,CASSLEVGRLSEQYF,TGTGCCAGCAGCCTAGAGGTCGGCAGACTCTCCGAGCAGTACTTC
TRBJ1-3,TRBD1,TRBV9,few,CASSVGGGYGNTIYF,TGTGCCAGCAGCGTTGGAGGGGGCTATGGAAACACCATATATTTT
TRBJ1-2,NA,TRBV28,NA,CASSLIAGVPYYGYTF,TGTGCCAGCAGTTTAATTGCAGGGGTCCCCTACTATGGCTACACCTTC
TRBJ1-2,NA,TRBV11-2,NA,CASSPRPLVGRSGYTF,TGTGCCAGCAGCCCAAGACCACTAGTTGGGAGGTCAGGCTACACCTTC
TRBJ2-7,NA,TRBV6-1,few,CASRSRDKQYF,TGTGCCAGCAGGAGCCGGGACAAGCAGTACTTC
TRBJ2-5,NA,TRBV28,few,CASSFGTGVQETQYF,TGTGCCAGCAGTTTCGGAACAGGAGTCCAAGAGACCCAGTACTTC
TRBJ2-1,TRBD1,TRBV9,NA,CASSVDPGQVYNEQFF,TGTGCCAGCAGCGTAGATCCGGGACAGGTTTACAATGAGCAGTTCTTC
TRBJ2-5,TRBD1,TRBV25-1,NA,CASRPTGGRETQYF,TGTGCCAGCAGACCAACAGGGGGCCGTGAGACCCAGTACTTC
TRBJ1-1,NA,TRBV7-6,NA,CASSSLIDTEAFF,TGTGCCAGCAGCTCCTTAATCGACACTGAAGCTTTCTTT
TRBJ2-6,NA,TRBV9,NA,CASSHRPGTERRAGANVLTF,TGTGCCAGCAGCCACAGACCCGGGACTGAGAGACGGGCAGGGGCCAACGTCCTGACTTTC
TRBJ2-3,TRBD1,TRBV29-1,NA,CSVDRQGVTDTQYF,TGCAGCGTTGATAGGCAGGGGGTCACAGATACGCAGTATTTT
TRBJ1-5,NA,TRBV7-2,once,CASSLGGRGNQPQHF,TGTGCCAGCAGCTTAGGGGGCAGGGGCAATCAGCCCCAGCATTTT
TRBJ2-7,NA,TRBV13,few,CASNPRGTDYEQYF,TGTGCCAGCAACCCCCGGGGGACGGACTACGAGCAGTACTTC
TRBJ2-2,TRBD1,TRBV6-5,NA,CASSPGTDLTGELFF,TGTGCCAGCAGTCCCGGGACAGACCTCACCGGGGAGCTGTTTTTT
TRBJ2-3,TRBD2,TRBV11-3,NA,CASSWTSGRTDTQYF,TGTGCCAGCAGCTGGACTAGCGGACGCACAGATACGCAGTATTTT
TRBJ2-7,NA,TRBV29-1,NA,CSVQANYEQYF,TGCAGCGTCCAGGCCAACTACGAGCAGTACTTC
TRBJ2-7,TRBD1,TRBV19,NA,CASSTRDSSYEQYF,TGTGCCAGTAGTACCCGGGACAGTTCCTACGAGCAGTACTTC